This TCR beta chain was retrieved from a study of T cell responses to AZD1222 COVID-19 vaccine. A word on this clone: The antigen remains undetermined.

Generated by immunoSEQ multiplex PCR, the TCRdb table keeps only in-frame clones and is missing some. The data show over 150,000 clones, around 94% seen once. Findings and caveats of the study: Spike-spanning, vaccine-associated CD4 TCRs were dominant at 160-218 and 743-854. A rise in Spike-specific TCR breadth and depth followed two AZD1222 doses. Sampled repertoires all dated from after the peak T cell response.

The sequencing used peripheral blood, collected 28 days after the second AZD1222 dose. This clonotype originated in an adult who received the AZD1222 COVID-19 vaccine.

The chain's CDR3 is CASSIRETQYF. CDR3 coding DNA: TGTGCCAGCAGCATACGAGAGACCCAGTACTTC. The J gene is TRBJ2-5, the V gene TRBV13; D is undetermined. V shed 5 bases and J shed 4 bases, with 5 bases lying between them. Germline V gene data show CDR1 as PRHDT and CDR2 as FYEKMQ (reference sequence). The CDR3 is 11 residues long.